The source of this T cell receptor (beta chain) is a study of blood T cell repertoires in COVID-19. On this clone itself: Distinct nucleotide sequences in the sample also encode this CDR3.

Only in-frame clones appear in the TCRdb table, and some are missing; sequencing was by immunoSEQ multiplex PCR. The sample shows approximately 490,000 clones, 80% to 90% of them seen only once. Symptom resolution, clearance, or two negative PCRs marked donors in Cohort 3 as recovered. This CDR3 is built from 14 residues. The germline CDR1 and CDR2 sequences are SGHRS and YFSETQ. V shed 0 bases and J shed 5 bases, with 8 bases lying between them. The chain has TRBV5-1 and TRBJ1-4; D call uncertain. The sequence was obtained from a woman aged 55-69 years who had recovered from COVID-19. Sequencing was performed on PBMCs or T cells enriched from blood (not recorded which). Here the CDR3 DNA reads TGCGCCAGCAGCTTGGGAGGCCTAAATGAAAAACTGTTTTTT. It translates to CASSLGGLNEKLFF.